The 8 T cell receptor beta chains given below trace back to one sample, sequenced in a study of blood T cell repertoires in COVID-19. Only in-frame clones appear in the TCRdb table, and some are missing; sequencing was by immunoSEQ multiplex PCR. The repertoire includes 140,000 or so clones, over 70% of them detected once, and around 11% sits in the top ten. What was sequenced was PBMCs or T cells enriched from blood (not recorded which). The receptor set was obtained from a man aged 60 to 69 who had recovered from COVID-19.

The V gene is TRBV10-3, the J gene TRBJ1-2; tentatively, D is TRBD1 (5 bases). This CDR3 is built from 13 residues. Trimming took off 7 bases at V and 7 bases at J, with 16 bases between the two ends. CDR1 is ENHRY, CDR2 SYGVKD, per germline. In DNA form, the CDR3 reads TGTGCCATCACCTCGGACACCCGCGGTGGCTACACCTTC. Encoded protein: CAITSDTRGGYTF.

The genes are TRBV3-1 (or the pseudogene TRBV3-2) and TRBJ1-1; possibly TRBD1 for D (6 bases). This CDR3 has 15 residues. Trimming removed 1 base at V and 6 bases at J, with 15 bases between. Germline assignment: CDR1 LGHDT and CDR2 YNNKEL (reference sequence). The chain's CDR3 is CASSQGFRGAAEAFF. The CDR3 DNA follows: TGTGCCAGCAGCCAAGGTTTCAGGGGTGCCGCTGAAGCTTTCTTT.

The rearrangement links TRBV3-1 (or the pseudogene TRBV3-2) to TRBJ2-3; 9 bases agree with TRBD2. V lost 3 bases and J lost 3; bases outside the gene matches: 4. The germline V gene encodes CDR1 LGHDT and CDR2 YNNKEL (reference sequence). The CDR3 covers 15 residues. The CDR3 DNA reads TGTGCCAGCAGCCAGTCAGCGGGGGGTACAGATACGCAGTATTTT. Its protein product is CASSQSAGGTDTQYF.

The chain employs TRBV2 and TRBJ1-2; 9 bases are a match to TRBD1. Trimming removed 4 bases from V and 7 bases from J; junction bases left unmatched: 4. CDR1 SNHLY and CDR2 FYNNEI come from the germline V gene. The CDR3 loop spans 13 amino acids. DNA of the CDR3: TGTGCCAGCAGTGTGGGGACAGGGTCTGGCTACACCTTC. Amino acid sequence: CASSVGTGSGYTF.

This clone was recorded many times. The chain recombines TRBV9 with TRBJ2-2; D is ambiguous. V lost 5 bases and J 4 bases, leaving 9 bases between the germline ends. The CDR3 has 13 amino acids. Germline values: CDR1 SGDLS, CDR2 YYNGEE. The CDR3 DNA is TGTGCCAGCAGGGCCTTGGTCACCGGGGAGCTGTTTTTT. This sequence encodes CASRALVTGELFF.

This rearrangement joins TRBV6-1 to TRBJ2-2; TRBD1 aligns across 8 bases. Per germline, CDR1 MNHNS and CDR2 SASEGT. The trim removed 3 bases at V and 5 bases at J, leaving 5 bases unmatched. The CDR3 length is 15 residues. CDR3 protein: CASSEARGRTGELFF. CDR3 sequence (DNA): TGTGCCAGCAGTGAGGCCAGGGGGCGAACCGGGGAGCTGTTTTTT.

This clone was seen a handful of times. The chain links TRBV18 to TRBJ1-1; D uncertain. This CDR3 contains 15 residues. V was shortened by 3 bases and J by 1 base, with 12 bases between the two germline ends. The germline V gene has CDR1 KGHSH and CDR2 LQKENI. CDR3 in DNA: TGTGCCAGCTCACCCCGAGATACTGAGAACACTGAAGCTTTCTTT. Translated: CASSPRDTENTEAFF.

The chain carries TRBV27 and TRBJ1-6, with 7 positions matching TRBD1. CDR3 length: 13 residues. V lost 6 bases and J lost 14; bases outside the gene matches: 10. The germline CDR1 and CDR2 sequences are MNHEY and SMNVEV (reference sequence). CDR3 nucleotide sequence: TGTGCCAGCAGCCGGGACAGTTTGGGCACCCTCCACTTT. Its translation: CASSRDSLGTLHF.